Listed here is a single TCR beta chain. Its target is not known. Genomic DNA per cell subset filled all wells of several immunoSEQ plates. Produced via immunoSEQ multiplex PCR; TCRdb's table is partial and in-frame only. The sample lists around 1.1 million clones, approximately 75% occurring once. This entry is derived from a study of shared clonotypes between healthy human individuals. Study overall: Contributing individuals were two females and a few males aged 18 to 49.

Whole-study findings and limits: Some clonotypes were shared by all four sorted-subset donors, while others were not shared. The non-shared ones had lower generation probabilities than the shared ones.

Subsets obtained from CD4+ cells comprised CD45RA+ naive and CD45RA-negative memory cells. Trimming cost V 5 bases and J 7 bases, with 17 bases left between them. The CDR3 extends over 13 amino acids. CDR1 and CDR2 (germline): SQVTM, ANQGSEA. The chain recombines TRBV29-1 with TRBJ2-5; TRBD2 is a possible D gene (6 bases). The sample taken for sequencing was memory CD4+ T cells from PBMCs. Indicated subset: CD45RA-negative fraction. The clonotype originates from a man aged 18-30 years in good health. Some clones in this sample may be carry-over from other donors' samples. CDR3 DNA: TGCAGCGTTCCGACCGGGGGTGTTTGGACCCAGTACTTC. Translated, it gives CSVPTGGVWTQYF.